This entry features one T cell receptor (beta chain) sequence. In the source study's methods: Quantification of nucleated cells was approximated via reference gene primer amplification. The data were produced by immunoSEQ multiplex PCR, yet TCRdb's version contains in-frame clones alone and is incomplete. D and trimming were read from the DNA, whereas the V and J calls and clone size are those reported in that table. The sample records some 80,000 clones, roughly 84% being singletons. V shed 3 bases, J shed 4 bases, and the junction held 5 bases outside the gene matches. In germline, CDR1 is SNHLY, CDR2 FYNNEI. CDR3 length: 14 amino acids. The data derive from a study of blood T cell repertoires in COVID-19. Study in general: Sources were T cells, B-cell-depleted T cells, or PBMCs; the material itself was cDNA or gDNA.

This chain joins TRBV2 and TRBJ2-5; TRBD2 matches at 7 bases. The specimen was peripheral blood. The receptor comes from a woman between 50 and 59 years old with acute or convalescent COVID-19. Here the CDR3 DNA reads TGTGCCAGCAGTGAGCGCGGGGGTAGAGAGACCCAGTACTTC. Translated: CASSERGGRETQYF.